One sample yielded the 32 T cell receptor beta chains listed below, sequenced in a study of blood T cell repertoires in COVID-19. TCRdb's table, derived via immunoSEQ multiplex PCR, lists solely in-frame clones and lacks some. The sample has about 200,000 clones, approximately 87% seen once. The sequencing input was peripheral blood. The receptors originated from a woman aged 70-85 years with acute or convalescent COVID-19.

In this sample, this clone turned up once. V usage is TRBV5-4 and J usage is TRBJ2-6, with 15 bases identical to TRBD2. The germline CDR1 and CDR2 sequences are SGHNT and YYREEE (reference sequence). The CDR3 loop spans 20 amino acids. Unmatched junction bases numbered 12, after V lost 4 bases and J lost 4 bases. CDR3 region: CASSGPGLAGGLTGANVLTF. The CDR3 bases are TGTGCCAGCAGCGGACCGGGACTAGCGGGAGGATTGACCGGGGCCAACGTCCTGACTTTC.

The chain combines TRBV2 with TRBJ1-6; no definite D call. The CDR3 runs 13 residues. Germline assignment: CDR1 SNHLY and CDR2 FYNNEI. V was cut by 11 bases and J by 6 bases, with 14 bases left in between. The CDR3 DNA reads TGTGCCTGCGTCCCAAGTTTTAATTCACCCCTCCACTTT. Translation: CACVPSFNSPLHF.

CDR3 DNA: TGTGCCAGTAGTCTCCAAACAGGGGGCGCGGGTACTGAAGCTTTCTTT. This gives the protein CASSLQTGGAGTEAFF. This sequence joins TRBV19 and TRBJ1-1, with 9 bases lining up with TRBD1. The CDR3 is 16 residues long. Looked up from germline, CDR1 is LNHDA and CDR2 is SQIVND (reference sequence). The junction had 12 bases not matched to a gene; V was cut back by 5 bases and J by 5 bases.

The chain recombines TRBV25-1 with TRBJ1-4; TRBD1 is a possible D gene (5 bases). Germline V CDR1 and CDR2: MGHDK, SYGVNS. The CDR3 runs 14 residues. V dropped 4 bases and J dropped 8 bases, with 14 bases sitting between them. CDR3 bases: TGTGCCAGCAGTGGTCGCAGGGTGCGCGAAAAACTGTTTTTT. Amino acids: CASSGRRVREKLFF.

This sequence joins TRBV3-1 (or the pseudogene TRBV3-2) and TRBJ2-7; a possible D gene is TRBD1 (5 bases). Germline V gene lookup returns CDR1 LGHDT and CDR2 YNNKEL (reference sequence). Trimming took 4 bases from V and 3 from J, leaving 13 bases between them. CDR3 size: 14 residues. The CDR3 nucleotides are TGTGCCAGCAGCCGGCAGGGTCTAGGCTACGAGCAGTACTTC. Encoded protein: CASSRQGLGYEQYF.

The rearrangement joins TRBV7-2 to TRBJ1-6; 7 positions match TRBD1. Germline loops: CDR1 SGHTA, CDR2 FQGNSA. The CDR3 is 16 amino acids. V trimming: 0 bases; J trimming: 7 bases; junction bases outside the gene matches: 6. The CDR3 spells CASSLAQGDYNSPLHF. For the CDR3, the DNA is TGTGCCAGCAGCTTAGCCCAGGGGGATTACAATTCACCCCTCCACTTT.

This clone came up a few times. This CDR3 reads CASTPDRGTNTEAFF. The CDR3 DNA is TGTGCCAGCACCCCGGACAGGGGGACGAACACTGAAGCTTTCTTT. The rearrangement links TRBV2 to TRBJ1-1, with TRBD1 matching 10 bases. The CDR3 is 15 residues long. The germline V gene has CDR1 SNHLY and CDR2 FYNNEI. With V trimmed by 7 bases and J by 1 base, 6 bases remained unmatched.

This chain links TRBV18 with TRBJ2-3; possible D gene TRBD2, 5 bases. Germline CDR1 and CDR2: KGHSH and LQKENI. The V end was cut by 1 base, the J end by 5 bases, with 19 bases between. The CDR3 length is 17 residues. CDR3 amino acids: CASSPRLLAGSGDTQYF. DNA of the CDR3: TGTGCCAGCTCACCACGGCTACTGGCGGGCTCGGGAGATACGCAGTATTTT.

The chain recombines TRBV5-1 with TRBJ2-1, with D maybe TRBD2 (5 bases). Germline V gene lookup returns CDR1 SGHRS and CDR2 YFSETQ. Trimming took 0 bases from V and 0 from J, leaving 10 bases between them. The CDR3 contains 16 residues. Written as DNA, the CDR3 is TGCGCCAGCAGCTTGGGAGGCGAGGGCTCCTACAATGAGCAGTTCTTC. This translates into CASSLGGEGSYNEQFF.

J is TRBJ2-2 and V is TRBV6-5, with 7 nucleotides matching TRBD1. J gave up 7 bases and V 0 bases, and 8 bases lay outside the gene matches. Germline CDR1 MNHEY, CDR2 SVGAGI. The CDR3 runs 16 residues. The CDR3: CASSYSQGRAGGELFF. The DNA for the CDR3 is TGTGCCAGCAGTTACTCACAGGGGCGAGCTGGCGGGGAGCTGTTTTTT.

Comment on this clone: The sample holds other DNA sequences that translate to the same CDR3. The V gene is TRBV28, the J gene TRBJ2-5; 11 nucleotides match TRBD2. Germline V gene data show CDR1 as MDHEN and CDR2 as SYDVKM. The CDR3 contains 16 residues. V trimming: 3 bases; J trimming: 1 base; junction bases outside the gene matches: 4. CDR3 nucleotide sequence: TGTGCCAGCAGTTTGGGTCTAGCGGGAGGCCAAGAGACCCAGTACTTC. This translates into CASSLGLAGGQETQYF.

This clone occurred once. Relative to the germline gene, one junction end is altered; a read error may explain this. The chain has TRBV5-1 and TRBJ2-5, with 8 bases aligning to TRBD2. CDR1 SGHRS and CDR2 YFSETQ come from the germline V gene. The CDR3 runs 14 residues. The CDR3 region has the DNA TGCGCCAGCAGGTTGGCGGGAGGCCCCGAGACCCAGTACTTC. Amino acids: CASRLAGGPETQYF.

The rearrangement joins TRBV11-3 to TRBJ2-2; 13 nucleotides line up with TRBD2. This CDR3 has 19 amino acids. The germline V gene encodes CDR1 SGHNT and CDR2 YENEEA. V shed 5 bases and J 6 bases; nucleotides not matched to a gene: 15. CDR3 bases: TGTGCCAGCAGCCCACTAGCGGGAGGGCGTCGGGCTCTTCCCGGGGAGCTGTTTTTT. Its protein product is CASSPLAGGRRALPGELFF.

The rearrangement links TRBV3-1 (or the pseudogene TRBV3-2) to TRBJ1-3, with D maybe TRBD1 (5 bases). V gave up 1 base and J gave up 0 bases, with 10 bases separating them. CDR1 and CDR2 from the germline V gene are LGHDT and YNNKEL (reference sequence). The CDR3 contains 16 residues. In DNA form, the CDR3 reads TGTGCCAGCAGCCAAGGACAGACGCTCTCTGGAAACACCATATATTTT. Translation: CASSQGQTLSGNTIYF.

On this clone itself: The same CDR3 can be traced to other DNA sequences in this sample. The gene calls are TRBV5-1 and TRBJ2-3, with 14 bases fitting TRBD2. The CDR3 sequence is 15 residues long. Losses at the gene ends were 4 bases for V and 4 bases for J; bases not matched to a gene: 2. Germline V lookup: CDR1 SGHRS, CDR2 YFSETQ. CDR3 sequence: CASSRLAGGSDTQYF. The CDR3 region has the DNA TGCGCCAGCAGCAGACTAGCGGGAGGGTCAGATACGCAGTATTTT.

The J gene is TRBJ2-1, the V gene TRBV11-3; possible D gene TRBD1, 6 bases. Per germline, CDR1 SGHNT and CDR2 YENEEA. V lost 10 bases and J 10 bases, leaving 14 bases between the germline ends. The CDR3 spans 11 residues. CDR3 region: CATRQAEEQFF. The CDR3 DNA follows: TGTGCCACACGACAGGCCGAGGAGCAGTTCTTC.

The chain joins TRBV5-1 to TRBJ2-5, with D unresolved. V lost 0 bases and J 0 bases, leaving 12 bases between the germline ends. This CDR3 has 16 amino acids. The germline V gene has CDR1 SGHRS and CDR2 YFSETQ. CDR3 sequence (DNA): TGCGCCAGCAGCTTGGCCAGTGGTAACCACCAAGAGACCCAGTACTTC. Amino acid sequence: CASSLASGNHQETQYF.

The chain recombines TRBV18 with TRBJ2-2, with 8 bases lining up with TRBD2. The CDR3 totals 17 residues. CDR1 and CDR2 (germline): KGHSH, LQKENI. Losses at the gene ends were 2 bases for V and 0 bases for J; bases not matched to a gene: 5. Here the CDR3 DNA reads TGTGCCAGCTCACCAGATCTTAGCGGGGCGAACACCGGGGAGCTGTTTTTT. Its translation is CASSPDLSGANTGELFF.

The chain couples TRBV4-3 to TRBJ2-1, with a weak D call TRBD2 (7 bases). The CDR3 is made up of 16 amino acids. CDR1 and CDR2 (germline): LGHNA, YSLEER. Deletions cut 1 base from V and 9 bases from J, with 19 bases between. The CDR3 is CASSQAGQREGGEQFF. For the CDR3, the DNA is TGCGCCAGCAGCCAAGCGGGCCAGCGGGAAGGGGGTGAGCAGTTCTTC.

This chain joins TRBV7-2 and TRBJ2-5; 7 bases fit TRBD2. V gave up 1 base and J gave up 0 bases; unmatched junction bases: 8. This CDR3 is built from 17 residues. Looked up from germline, CDR1 is SGHTA and CDR2 is FQGNSA. The CDR3 region is CASSLGLGLADQETQYF. Here the CDR3 DNA reads TGTGCCAGCAGCTTAGGGTTAGGGCTAGCGGACCAAGAGACCCAGTACTTC.

The rearrangement joins TRBV24-1 to TRBJ2-3, with 7 bases aligning to TRBD1. V shed 7 bases and J 1 base; nucleotides not matched to a gene: 13. CDR1 is KGHDR and CDR2 is SFDVKD in the germline V gene. This CDR3 contains 17 residues. The CDR3 protein is CATSLSGTAWGTDTQYF. The CDR3 bases are TGTGCCACCAGCTTATCTGGGACAGCGTGGGGCACAGATACGCAGTATTTT.

CDR3 nucleotides: TGTGCCAGCAGTTTAGCTAGCGGGGGGGCGAACGGGGAGCTGTTTTTT. Protein: CASSLASGGANGELFF. The chain is built from TRBV27 and TRBJ2-2, with 12 bases that match TRBD2. Trimming took 2 bases from V and 7 from J; bases not matched to a gene: 5. Germline V gives CDR1 MNHEY, CDR2 SMNVEV (reference sequence). The CDR3 runs to 16 residues.

The chain uses TRBV7-9 and TRBJ2-7; maybe TRBD2 (7 bases). CDR1 and CDR2 from the germline V gene are SEHNR and FQNEAQ (reference sequence). This CDR3 comprises 15 residues. V shed 3 bases and J shed 2 bases, with 14 bases lying between them. CDR3 coding DNA: TGTGCCAGCAGCTTCGAGGGGGGGGCCCCCTACGAGCAGTACTTC. Translating it yields CASSFEGGAPYEQYF.

Written as DNA, the CDR3 is TGTGCCATCAGTGAAGTCAGGGCTAATGAAAAACTGTTTTTT. This sequence encodes CAISEVRANEKLFF. The rearrangement uses TRBV10-3 and TRBJ1-4; TRBD1 might be the D (5 bases). This CDR3 is 14 amino acids long. Between the trimmed V and J ends, which lost 3 bases and 3 bases, there was a span of 8 bases. Germline V gives CDR1 ENHRY, CDR2 SYGVKD.

The chain recombines TRBV3-1 (or the pseudogene TRBV3-2) with TRBJ1-1; D unresolved. Trimming shortened V by 4 bases and J by 11 bases, and 17 bases separated the two germline ends. This CDR3 is 13 amino acids long. CDR1 and CDR2 (germline): LGHDT, YNNKEL (reference sequence). The CDR3 reads CASSPASLPGAFF. The CDR3 coding sequence is TGTGCCAGCAGCCCTGCTTCCCTCCCCGGGGCTTTCTTT.

Note on this clone: A junction boundary mismatches the germline segment, possibly from a read error. The chain employs TRBV11-2 and TRBJ2-3; TRBD2 agrees at 11 bases. This CDR3 is 15 amino acids long. Germline assignment: CDR1 SGHAT and CDR2 FQNNGV. CDR3 sequence reads: CASRLAGGLGDTQYF. The CDR3 DNA sequence: TGTGCCAGCCGCTTAGCGGGAGGGCTTGGAGATACGCAGTATTTT.

J is TRBJ2-1 and V is TRBV4-1; D may be TRBD2 (6 bases). Trimming took 0 bases from V and 0 from J, leaving 12 bases between them. This CDR3 has 17 amino acids. Germline values: CDR1 MGHRA, CDR2 YSYEKL. In nucleotides, the CDR3 is TGCGCCAGCAGCCAAGATCTAGCGACAGCCTCCTACAATGAGCAGTTCTTC. It codes for CASSQDLATASYNEQFF.

The CDR3, as DNA: TGTGCCAGCAGTTCTCCGGGACAGGGGAGCTTCTATACGCAGTATTTT. As protein: CASSSPGQGSFYTQYF. The chain uses TRBV11-2 and TRBJ2-3, with TRBD1 matching 10 bases. The CDR3 is 16 residues long. V lost 6 bases and J lost 7; bases outside the gene matches: 13. The germline V gene has CDR1 SGHAT and CDR2 FQNNGV.

The chain has TRBV5-6 and TRBJ2-7; D may be TRBD2 (5 bases). The CDR3 totals 13 residues. CDR1 is SGHDT, CDR2 YYEEEE, per germline. V was shortened by 3 bases and J by 7 bases, with 14 bases between the two germline ends. In nucleotides, the CDR3 is TGTGCCAGCAGCTCCTATACCGGGGAAGAGCAGTACTTC. Encoded protein: CASSSYTGEEQYF.

V gene TRBV12-2 combines with J gene TRBJ2-2; the table gives TRBD2 as D, unverified against the DNA. TRBV12-2 is an annotated pseudogene. The length of the CDR3 is 18 residues. The CDR3 sequence: CASPRLTSGGSNTGELFF. For the CDR3, the DNA is TGTGCAAGTCCCCGATTGACTAGCGGGGGTTCGAACACCGGGGAGCTGTTTTTT.

This clone was seen a single time. The chain recombines TRBV7-6 with TRBJ2-3, with 8 bases fitting TRBD2. Germline V gives CDR1 SGHVS, CDR2 FNYEAQ. V gave up 4 bases and J gave up 0 bases; unmatched junction bases: 9. The CDR3 has 17 amino acids. The CDR3 DNA is TGTGCCAGCAGCTCGAAAGACTCTAGCGGGAGCACAGATACGCAGTATTTT. This translates into CASSSKDSSGSTDTQYF.

This clone was found once. The genes are TRBV2 and TRBJ2-2, with 9 bases lining up with TRBD1. Germline V gene data show CDR1 as SNHLY and CDR2 as FYNNEI. CDR3 size: 15 residues. Unmatched junction bases numbered 11, after V lost 8 bases and J lost 7 bases. The CDR3 DNA reads TGTGCCAGCTCTACAGGGGGCCGACGGGGCGGGGAGCTGTTTTTT. Amino acid sequence: CASSTGGRRGGELFF.